A selection of T cell receptor beta chains follows, all from one sample in a study of blood T cell repertoires in COVID-19. Some clones are missing from TCRdb's copy, which holds only in-frame ones; the method was immunoSEQ multiplex PCR. The sample has about 17,000 clones, 78% seen once. Source material: peripheral blood. These receptors all stem from a man aged 60-69 years with active or convalescent COVID-19. CDR3s include the opening cysteine and the closing phenylalanine or tryptophan. Each record gives: J gene, clone size, D gene, V gene, CDR3 protein, CDR3 DNA. The D gene is left open where the match is weak. Where a row states a size, it is once, few, many or the class of an expanded clone; other rows omit it.

TRBJ2-6	once	NA	TRBV5-1	CASSPRADSGANVLTF	TGCGCCAGCAGCCCGAGGGCGGACTCTGGGGCCAACGTCCTGACTTTC
TRBJ1-4	NA	NA	TRBV27	CASSLRGTNEKLFF	TGTGCCAGCAGTTTGAGAGGGACTAATGAAAAACTGTTTTTT
TRBJ1-6	NA	NA	TRBV5-1	CASSFGSGGSERSPLHF	TGCGCCAGCAGCTTCGGGTCGGGGGGATCAGAGCGTTCACCCCTCCACTTT
TRBJ1-2	few	NA	TRBV10-3	CAISEAPRVSALYGYTF	TGTGCCATCAGTGAGGCCCCGCGGGTCTCGGCCCTCTATGGCTACACCTTC
TRBJ2-5	NA	NA	TRBV4-1	CASSGSRRPETQYF	TGCGCCAGCAGCGGGTCTAGAAGGCCAGAGACCCAGTACTTC
TRBJ2-3	NA	TRBD2	TRBV18	CASSPMIAGADTQYF	TGTGCCAGCTCACCAATGATAGCGGGGGCAGATACGCAGTATTTT
TRBJ1-5	NA	NA	TRBV28	CATTVSREPQHF	TGTGCCACAACAGTCTCCAGGGAGCCCCAGCATTTT
TRBJ2-7	NA	TRBD2	TRBV5-1	CASSPRGGVNEQYF	TGCGCCAGCAGCCCCCGGGGGGGTGTCAACGAGCAGTACTTC
TRBJ1-2	NA	NA	TRBV28	CASRTVDSLYGYTF	TGTGCCAGCAGAACCGTGGACAGTTTGTATGGCTACACCTTC
TRBJ2-1	NA	TRBD2	TRBV30	CAWSSGTIIYNEQFF	TGTGCCTGGAGTTCCGGGACTATAATATACAATGAGCAGTTCTTC
TRBJ1-6	NA	NA	TRBV28	CASRPGSSYNSPLHF	TGTGCCAGCAGGCCGGGGAGCTCCTATAATTCACCCCTCCACTTT
TRBJ1-1	NA	NA	TRBV30	CAWDGGSKKAFF	TGTGCCTGGGATGGGGGGTCGAAAAAAGCTTTCTTT
TRBJ1-4	NA	TRBD1	TRBV3-1/TRBV3-2	CASSPYTETGAEKLFF	TGTGCCAGCAGCCCTTATACTGAGACAGGGGCTGAAAAACTGTTTTTT
TRBJ1-5	NA	NA	TRBV27	CASSSQGRQPQHF	TGTGCCAGCAGTTCACAGGGTCGGCAGCCCCAGCATTTT
TRBJ2-5	NA	NA	TRBV2	CASRESLGLETQYF	TGTGCCAGCAGGGAGAGCTTGGGGCTCGAGACCCAGTACTTC
TRBJ1-1	NA	NA	TRBV6-2/TRBV6-3	CASSISRTEAFF	TGTGCCAGCAGTATTAGCCGGACTGAAGCTTTCTTT
TRBJ2-7	NA	TRBD1	TRBV6-5	CASSQQGPYEQYF	TGTGCCAGCAGTCAACAGGGGCCCTACGAGCAGTACTTC
TRBJ2-7	NA	NA	TRBV19	CASSGRDKVYEQYF	TGTGCCAGTAGTGGCCGGGACAAGGTCTACGAGCAGTACTTC
TRBJ2-3	few	NA	TRBV7-2	CASSLGGGVRSTDTQYF	TGTGCCAGCAGCTTAGGTGGCGGGGTTAGAAGCACAGATACGCAGTATTTT
TRBJ1-2	NA	TRBD1	TRBV9	CASSVLVTGTYTF	TGTGCCAGCAGCGTCCTGGTGACAGGGACCTACACCTTC
TRBJ2-7	NA	TRBD2	TRBV5-1	CASSQVAGGAYEQYF	TGCGCCAGCAGTCAAGTAGCGGGAGGGGCCTACGAGCAGTACTTC
TRBJ2-3	NA	TRBD2	TRBV28	CASSPGGGFLGDTQYF	TGTGCCAGCAGCCCCGGGGGGGGGTTCTTAGGGGATACGCAGTATTTT
TRBJ2-1	once	NA	TRBV5-4	CASSLDGGYNEQFF	TGTGCCAGCAGCCTCGACGGGGGTTACAATGAGCAGTTCTTC
TRBJ2-7	NA	NA	TRBV5-1	CASSLGKSTNYEQYF	TGCGCCAGCAGCTTGGGTAAGTCCACTAACTACGAGCAGTACTTC
TRBJ2-5	NA	TRBD2	TRBV19	CASSRSSGQETQYF	TGTGCCAGTAGTAGATCTAGCGGCCAAGAGACCCAGTACTTC
TRBJ1-4	NA	TRBD1	TRBV6-6	CASSDSGTVEKLFF	TGTGCCAGCAGTGATTCTGGGACAGTCGAAAAACTGTTTTTT
TRBJ1-3	NA	NA	TRBV6-6	CASSPGGVGNTIYF	TGTGCCAGCAGCCCCGGGGGGGTTGGAAACACCATATATTTT
TRBJ1-1	NA	TRBD1	TRBV29-1	CSGGDRGMNTEAFF	TGCAGCGGGGGGGACAGGGGAATGAACACTGAAGCTTTCTTT
TRBJ2-7	NA	TRBD1	TRBV28	CASSFLLGQGSEQYF	TGTGCCAGCAGTTTTCTCTTGGGACAGGGGAGCGAGCAGTACTTC
TRBJ2-3	NA	TRBD2	TRBV2	CASSGSGGAVAQYF	TGTGCCAGCAGTGGAAGCGGGGGGGCCGTAGCGCAGTATTTT
TRBJ2-5	NA	NA	TRBV5-6	CASSSDRTNQETQYF	TGTGCCAGCAGCTCCGACAGGACAAACCAAGAGACCCAGTACTTC
TRBJ1-4	NA	NA	TRBV6-2/TRBV6-3	CASSRGTLTNEKLFF	TGTGCCAGCAGTCGGGGGACGTTAACTAATGAAAAACTGTTTTTT
TRBJ2-1	once	TRBD2	TRBV4-2	CASSQEGVAGGFPFF	TGTGCCAGCAGCCAAGAGGGGGTAGCGGGAGGGTTTCCGTTCTTC
TRBJ2-7	NA	NA	TRBV30	CAGGLGRGSEQYF	TGTGCCGGAGGGTTAGGGAGAGGTAGCGAGCAGTACTTC
TRBJ2-3	NA	TRBD2	TRBV19	CASSIGTSGTDTQYF	TGTGCCAGTAGTATAGGGACTAGCGGCACAGATACGCAGTATTTT
TRBJ2-1	NA	TRBD2	TRBV7-3	CASSQGVLAGGTYNEQFF	TGTGCCAGCAGCCAAGGGGTTTTAGCGGGAGGGACCTACAATGAGCAGTTCTTC
TRBJ1-2	NA	TRBD1	TRBV3-1/TRBV3-2	CASSRRGTDLGYGYTF	TGTGCCAGCAGCCGCAGAGGGACAGATTTGGGCTATGGCTACACCTTC
TRBJ2-7	once	NA	TRBV5-1	CALRRASKNCEQYF	TGCGCCCTCAGGCGGGCGAGCAAGAACTGCGAGCAGTACTTC
TRBJ1-2	NA	NA	TRBV27	CASSLSGGVGYTF	TGTGCCAGCAGTTTATCGGGCGGGGTTGGCTACACCTTC
TRBJ2-7	NA	TRBD2	TRBV7-8	CASSSLAGNYEQYF	TGTGCCAGCAGCTCCCTAGCGGGAAACTACGAGCAGTACTTC
TRBJ2-5	NA	TRBD2	TRBV6-5	CASSQLAGGQETQYF	TGTGCCAGCAGTCAACTAGCGGGGGGACAAGAGACCCAGTACTTC
TRBJ2-2	NA	NA	TRBV11-2	CASSFRASNTGELFF	TGTGCCAGCAGCTTCAGGGCATCGAACACCGGGGAGCTGTTTTTT
TRBJ2-7	few	NA	TRBV7-9	CASSLVFGYEQYF	TGTGCCAGCAGCTTAGTATTCGGCTACGAGCAGTACTTC